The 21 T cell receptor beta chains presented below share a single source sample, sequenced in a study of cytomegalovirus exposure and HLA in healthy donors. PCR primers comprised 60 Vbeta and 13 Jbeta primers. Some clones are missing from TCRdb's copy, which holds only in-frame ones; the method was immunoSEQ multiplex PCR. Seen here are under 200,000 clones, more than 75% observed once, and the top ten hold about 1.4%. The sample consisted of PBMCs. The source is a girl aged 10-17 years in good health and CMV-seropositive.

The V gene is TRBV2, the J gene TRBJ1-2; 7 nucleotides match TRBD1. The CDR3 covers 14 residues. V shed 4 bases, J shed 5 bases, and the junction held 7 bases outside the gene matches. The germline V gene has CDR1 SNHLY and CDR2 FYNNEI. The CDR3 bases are TGTGCCAGCAGTGTTGGGGGACAGAGTTATGGCTACACCTTC. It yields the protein CASSVGGQSYGYTF.

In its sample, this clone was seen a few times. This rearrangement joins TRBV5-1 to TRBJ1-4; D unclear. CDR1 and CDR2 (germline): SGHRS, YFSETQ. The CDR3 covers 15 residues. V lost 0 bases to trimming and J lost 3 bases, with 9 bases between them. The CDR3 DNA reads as TGCGCCAGCAGCTTGGACAGAAGAGCTAATGAAAAACTGTTTTTT. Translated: CASSLDRRANEKLFF. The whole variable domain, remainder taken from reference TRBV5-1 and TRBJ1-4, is KAGVTQTPRYLIKTRGQQVTLSCSPISGHRSVSWYQQTPGQGLQFLFEYFSETQRNKGNFPGRFSGRQFSNSRSEMNVSTLELGDSALYLCASSLDRRANEKLFFGSGTQLSVL.

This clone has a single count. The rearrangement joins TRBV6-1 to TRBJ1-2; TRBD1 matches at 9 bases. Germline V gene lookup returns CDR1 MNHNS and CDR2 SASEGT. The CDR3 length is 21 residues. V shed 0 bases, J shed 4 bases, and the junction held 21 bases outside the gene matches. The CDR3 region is CASSEALRLRDRVVRTYGYTF. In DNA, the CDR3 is TGTGCCAGCAGTGAAGCCCTACGTCTCCGGGACAGGGTGGTTCGGACCTATGGCTACACCTTC.

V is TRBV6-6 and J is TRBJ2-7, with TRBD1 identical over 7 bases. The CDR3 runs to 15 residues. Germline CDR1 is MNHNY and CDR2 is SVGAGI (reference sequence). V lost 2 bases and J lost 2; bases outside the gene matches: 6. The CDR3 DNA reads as TGTGCCAGCAGTTACGAGGGGGCCAGCACCTACGAGCAGTACTTC. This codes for CASSYEGASTYEQYF.

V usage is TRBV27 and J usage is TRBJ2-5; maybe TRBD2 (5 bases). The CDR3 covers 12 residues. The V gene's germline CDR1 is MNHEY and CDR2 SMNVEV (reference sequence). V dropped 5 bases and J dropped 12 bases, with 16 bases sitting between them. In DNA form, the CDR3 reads TGTGCCAGCAGTCCCGGGTTGGAGGCGGAGTACTTC. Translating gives CASSPGLEAEYF.

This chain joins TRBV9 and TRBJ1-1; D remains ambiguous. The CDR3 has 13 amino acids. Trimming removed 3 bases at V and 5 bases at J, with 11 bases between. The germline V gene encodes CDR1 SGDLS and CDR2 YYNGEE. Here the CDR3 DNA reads TGTGCCAGCAGCGAAGCGGGGTCGACTGAAGCTTTCTTT. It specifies CASSEAGSTEAFF.

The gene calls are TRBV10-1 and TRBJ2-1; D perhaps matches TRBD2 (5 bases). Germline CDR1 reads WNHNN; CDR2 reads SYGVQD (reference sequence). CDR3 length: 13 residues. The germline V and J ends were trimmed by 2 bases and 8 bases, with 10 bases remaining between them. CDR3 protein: CASSETREYEQFF. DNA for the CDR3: TGCGCCAGCAGTGAGACTAGGGAGTATGAGCAGTTCTTC.

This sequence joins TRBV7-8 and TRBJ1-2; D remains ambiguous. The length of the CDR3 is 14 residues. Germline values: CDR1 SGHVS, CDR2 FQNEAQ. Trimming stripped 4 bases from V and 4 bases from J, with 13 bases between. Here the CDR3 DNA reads TGTGCCAGCAGCTACGCCTCGGGTAGCTATGGCTACACCTTC. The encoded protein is CASSYASGSYGYTF. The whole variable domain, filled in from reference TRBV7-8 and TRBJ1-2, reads GAGVSQSPRYKVAKRGQDVALRCDPISGHVSLFWYQQALGQGPEFLTYFQNEAQLDKSGLPSDRFFAERPEGSVSTLKIQRTQQEDSAVYLCASSYASGSYGYTFGSGTRLTVV.

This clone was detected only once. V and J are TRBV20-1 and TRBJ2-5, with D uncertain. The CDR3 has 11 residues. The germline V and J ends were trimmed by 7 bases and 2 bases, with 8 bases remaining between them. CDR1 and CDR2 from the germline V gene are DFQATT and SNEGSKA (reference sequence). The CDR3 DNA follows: TGCAGTGGGTCGCTACAAGAGACCCAGTACTTC. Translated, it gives CSGSLQETQYF.

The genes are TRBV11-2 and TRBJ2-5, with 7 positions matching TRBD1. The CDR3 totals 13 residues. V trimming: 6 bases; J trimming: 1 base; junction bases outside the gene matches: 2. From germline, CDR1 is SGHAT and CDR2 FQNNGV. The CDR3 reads CASRDRSQETQYF. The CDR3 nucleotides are TGTGCCAGCAGGGACAGGAGCCAAGAGACCCAGTACTTC.

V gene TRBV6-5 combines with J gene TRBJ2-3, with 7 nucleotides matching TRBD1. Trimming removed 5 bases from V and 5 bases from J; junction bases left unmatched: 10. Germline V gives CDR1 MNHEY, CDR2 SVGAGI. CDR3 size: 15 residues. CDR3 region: CASSQGQVRRDTQYF. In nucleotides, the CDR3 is TGTGCCAGCAGTCAAGGACAGGTACGAAGAGATACGCAGTATTTT.

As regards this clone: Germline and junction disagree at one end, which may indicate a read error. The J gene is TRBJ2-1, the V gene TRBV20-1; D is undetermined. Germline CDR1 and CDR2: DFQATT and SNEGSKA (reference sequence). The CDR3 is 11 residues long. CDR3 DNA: TGCAGTGTGGGCTCCCACAATGAGCAGTTCTTC. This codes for CSVGSHNEQFF.

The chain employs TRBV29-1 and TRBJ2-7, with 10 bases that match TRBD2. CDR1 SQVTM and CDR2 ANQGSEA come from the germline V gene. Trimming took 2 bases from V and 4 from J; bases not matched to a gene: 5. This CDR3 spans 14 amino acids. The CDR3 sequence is CSVELAGVSYEQYF. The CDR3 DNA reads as TGCAGCGTTGAACTAGCGGGAGTATCTTACGAGCAGTACTTC.

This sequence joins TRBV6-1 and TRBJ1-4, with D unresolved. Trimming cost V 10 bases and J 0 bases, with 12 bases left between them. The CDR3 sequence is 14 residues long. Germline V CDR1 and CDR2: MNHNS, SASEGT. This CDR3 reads CATSLTTTNEKLFF. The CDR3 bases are TGTGCCACCTCCCTAACCACAACTAATGAAAAACTGTTTTTT.

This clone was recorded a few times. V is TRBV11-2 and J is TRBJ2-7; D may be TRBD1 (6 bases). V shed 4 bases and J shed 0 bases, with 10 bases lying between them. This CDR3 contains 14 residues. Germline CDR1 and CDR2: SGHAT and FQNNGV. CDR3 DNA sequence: TGTGCCAGCAGCTCCTACAGGGACTCCTACGAGCAGTACTTC. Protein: CASSSYRDSYEQYF.

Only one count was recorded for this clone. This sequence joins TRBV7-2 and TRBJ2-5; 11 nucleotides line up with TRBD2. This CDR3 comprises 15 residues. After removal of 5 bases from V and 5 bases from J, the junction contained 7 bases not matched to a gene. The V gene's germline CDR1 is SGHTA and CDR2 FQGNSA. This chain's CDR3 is CASSALAGGGETQYF. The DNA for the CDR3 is TGTGCCAGCAGCGCCCTAGCGGGGGGTGGGGAGACCCAGTACTTC.

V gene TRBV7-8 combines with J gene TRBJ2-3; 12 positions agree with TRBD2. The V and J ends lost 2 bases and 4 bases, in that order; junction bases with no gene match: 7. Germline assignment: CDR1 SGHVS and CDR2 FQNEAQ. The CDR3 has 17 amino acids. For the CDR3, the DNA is TGTGCCAGCAGCTTACGGTGGCTAGCGGGAGGGCCAGATACGCAGTATTTT. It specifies CASSLRWLAGGPDTQYF.

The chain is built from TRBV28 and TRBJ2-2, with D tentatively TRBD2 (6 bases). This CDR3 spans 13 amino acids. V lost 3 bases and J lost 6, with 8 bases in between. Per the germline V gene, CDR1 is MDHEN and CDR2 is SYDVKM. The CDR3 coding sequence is TGTGCCAGCAGTTTGGCGGGGCCCGGGGAGCTGTTTTTT. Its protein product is CASSLAGPGELFF.

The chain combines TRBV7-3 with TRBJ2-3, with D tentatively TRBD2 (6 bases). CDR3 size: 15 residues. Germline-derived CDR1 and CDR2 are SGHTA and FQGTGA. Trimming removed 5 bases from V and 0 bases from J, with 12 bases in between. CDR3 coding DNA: TGTGCCAGCAGCCCCCGGGCGGGGAGCACAGATACGCAGTATTTT. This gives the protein CASSPRAGSTDTQYF. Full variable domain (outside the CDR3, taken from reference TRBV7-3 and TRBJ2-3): GAGVSQTPSNKVTEKGKYVELRCDPISGHTALYWYRQSLGQGPEFLIYFQGTGAADDSGLPNDRFFAVRPEGSVSTLKIQRTERGDSAVYLCASSPRAGSTDTQYFGPGTRLTVL.

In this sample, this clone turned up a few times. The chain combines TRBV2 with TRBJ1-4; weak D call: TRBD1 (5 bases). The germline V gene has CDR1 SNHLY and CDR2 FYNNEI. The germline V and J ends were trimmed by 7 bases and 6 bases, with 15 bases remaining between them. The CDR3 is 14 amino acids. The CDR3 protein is CASIRVKTDEKLFF. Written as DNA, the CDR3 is TGTGCCAGCATCAGGGTGAAGACGGATGAAAAACTGTTTTTT.

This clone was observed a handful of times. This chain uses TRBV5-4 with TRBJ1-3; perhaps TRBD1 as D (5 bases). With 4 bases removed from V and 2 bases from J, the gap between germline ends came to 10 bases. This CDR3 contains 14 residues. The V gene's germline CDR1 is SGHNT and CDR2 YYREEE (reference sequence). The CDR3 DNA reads TGTGCCAGCAGCCCCTCGGGGGCTGGAAACACCATATATTTT. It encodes CASSPSGAGNTIYF.